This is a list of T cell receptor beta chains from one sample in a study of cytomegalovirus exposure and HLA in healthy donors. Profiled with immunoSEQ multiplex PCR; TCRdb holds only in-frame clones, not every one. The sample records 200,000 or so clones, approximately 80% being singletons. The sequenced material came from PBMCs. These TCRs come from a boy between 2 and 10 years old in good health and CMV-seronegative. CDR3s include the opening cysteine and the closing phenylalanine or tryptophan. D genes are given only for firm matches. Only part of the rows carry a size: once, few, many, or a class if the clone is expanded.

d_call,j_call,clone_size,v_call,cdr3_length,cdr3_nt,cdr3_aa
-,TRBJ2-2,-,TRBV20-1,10,TGCAGTGCTAGCTACGGGGAGCTGTTTTTT,CSASYGELFF
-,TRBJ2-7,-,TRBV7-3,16,TGTGCCAGCAGCTTAGACGGAGGGGGCAGCTCCTACGAGCAGTACTTC,CASSLDGGGSSYEQYF
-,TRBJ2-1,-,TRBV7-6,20,TGTGCCAGCAGCTTATTCATCTACAGCCCGGCCCCATTCTCCTACAATGAGCAGTTCTTC,CASSLFIYSPAPFSYNEQFF
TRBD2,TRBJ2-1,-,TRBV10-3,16,TGTGCCATCAGTGCCAGGACTAGCGGGGGGGTAGGTGAGCAGTTCTTC,CAISARTSGGVGEQFF
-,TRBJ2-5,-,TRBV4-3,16,TGCGCCAGCAGCCAAGAGTGGGCTAGGGGGATAGAGACCCAGTACTTC,CASSQEWARGIETQYF
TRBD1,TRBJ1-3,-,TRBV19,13,TGTGCCAGTAGTTGGGACAGGGTCAACACCATATATTTT,CASSWDRVNTIYF
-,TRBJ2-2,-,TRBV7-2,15,TGTGCCAGCAGCCTATCGACCAGGGGTACCGGGGAGCTGTTTTTT,CASSLSTRGTGELFF
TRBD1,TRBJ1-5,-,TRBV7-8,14,TGTGCCAGCAGCCGAGGGACAGGGGAACAGCCCCAGCATTTT,CASSRGTGEQPQHF
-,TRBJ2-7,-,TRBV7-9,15,TGTGCCAGCAGCCGTGCTCAGGGTAGTGAGTACGAGCAGTACTTC,CASSRAQGSEYEQYF
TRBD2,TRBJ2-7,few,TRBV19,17,TGTGCCAGTAGTGGTTTAGCGGGGGGCCCGAGCTCCTACGAGCAGTACTTC,CASSGLAGGPSSYEQYF
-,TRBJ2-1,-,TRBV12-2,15,TGTGCAAGTCGGCCCGGGACAGCCTCCTACAATGAGCAGTTCTTC,CASRPGTASYNEQFF
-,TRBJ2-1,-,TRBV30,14,TGTGCCTGGAGTGACTGGAGCTCCTACAATGAGCAGTTCTTC,CAWSDWSSYNEQFF
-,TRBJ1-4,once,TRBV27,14,TGTGCCAGCAGGGAGGGGAGGACTAATGAAAAACTGTTTTTT,CASREGRTNEKLFF
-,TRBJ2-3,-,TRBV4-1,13,TGCGCCAGCAGCCAACGGGACTCAGATACGCAGTATTTT,CASSQRDSDTQYF
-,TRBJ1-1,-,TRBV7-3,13,TGTGCCAGCAGCTTAAGCCAGGACACTGAAGCTTTCTTT,CASSLSQDTEAFF
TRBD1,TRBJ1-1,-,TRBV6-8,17,TGTGCCAGCCCCTACCGGGCGGGACAGGGCACCAAGGAGGAAGCTTTCTTT,CASPYRAGQGTKEEAFF
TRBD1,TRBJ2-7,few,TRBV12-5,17,TGTGCTAGTGGTTTGGTACCCGGGACAGTGGGATCCTACGAGCAGTACTTC,CASGLVPGTVGSYEQYF
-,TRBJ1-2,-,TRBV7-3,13,TGTGCCAGCAGCCAAACACGAGGAGATGGCTACACCTTC,CASSQTRGDGYTF
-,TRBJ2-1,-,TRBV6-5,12,TGTGCCAGCAGGGGCCCCTACAATGAGCAGTTCTTC,CASRGPYNEQFF
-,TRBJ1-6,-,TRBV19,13,TGTGCCAGTAGTGTAGGTCCACAGGCCACCCTCCACTTT,CASSVGPQATLHF
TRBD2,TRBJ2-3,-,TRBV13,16,TGTGCCAGCAGCTTCCAACTAGCGGGGGGGCGCGATACGCAGTATTTT,CASSFQLAGGRDTQYF
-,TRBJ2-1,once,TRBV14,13,TGTGCCAGCAGCCCCAGGGTTAGTGGTGAGCAGTTCTTC,CASSPRVSGEQFF
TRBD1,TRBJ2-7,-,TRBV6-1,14,TGTGCCAGCAGGACCCGGGACAGGGGCTACGAGCAGTACTTC,CASRTRDRGYEQYF
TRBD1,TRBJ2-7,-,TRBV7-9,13,TGTGCCAGCAGTTACAGGGGGCGGTACGAGCAGTACTTC,CASSYRGRYEQYF
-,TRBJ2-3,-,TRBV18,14,TGTGCCAGCTCACCACCAGCGGAAACAGATACGCAGTATTTT,CASSPPAETDTQYF
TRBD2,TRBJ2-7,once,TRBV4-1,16,TGCGCCAGCAGCCTAGGTCCTAGCGGCCCTGCCTACGAGCAGTACTTC,CASSLGPSGPAYEQYF
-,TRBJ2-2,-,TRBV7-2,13,TGTGCCAGCAGCTCGGTGAACACCGGGGAGCTGTTTTTT,CASSSVNTGELFF
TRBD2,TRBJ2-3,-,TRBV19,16,TGTGCCAGTACAGGGCCGTCTAGCGGGGTAGCGGATACGCAGTATTTT,CASTGPSSGVADTQYF
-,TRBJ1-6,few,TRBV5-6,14,TGTGCCAGCAGCTTGGGACAGACTAATTCACCCCTCCACTTT,CASSLGQTNSPLHF
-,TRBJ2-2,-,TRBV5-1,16,TGCGCCAGCAGCTTGTCGGCGGTCCTTGGATCCGGGGAGCTGTTTTTT,CASSLSAVLGSGELFF
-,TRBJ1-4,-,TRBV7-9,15,TGTGCCAGCAGCAGGGGCATCCCAACGAATGAAAAACTGTTTTTT,CASSRGIPTNEKLFF
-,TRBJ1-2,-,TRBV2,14,TGTGCCAGCAGCCAGGGGTTTTTCGGAGATGGCTACACCTTC,CASSQGFFGDGYTF
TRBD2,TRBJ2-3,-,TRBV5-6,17,TGTGCCAGCAGCCCGGCCCTGGGGACTAGCATGCCAGATACGCAGTATTTT,CASSPALGTSMPDTQYF
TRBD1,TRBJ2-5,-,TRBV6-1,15,TGTGCCAGCAGTGAGCACACAGGGGGCCCAGAGACCCAGTACTTC,CASSEHTGGPETQYF
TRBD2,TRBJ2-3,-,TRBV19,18,TGTGCCAGTAGTATAACCCCCCTGACTAGCGGGTGGGGGGATACGCAGTATTTT,CASSITPLTSGWGDTQYF
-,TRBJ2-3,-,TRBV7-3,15,TGTGCCAGCAGCTTAGGGCAGCCCCACACAGATACGCAGTATTTT,CASSLGQPHTDTQYF
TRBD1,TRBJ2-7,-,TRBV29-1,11,TGCAGCGTTCAGGGGGCCTACGAGCAGTACTTC,CSVQGAYEQYF
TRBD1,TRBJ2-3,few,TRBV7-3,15,TGTGCCAGCAGCTCAGGACAGGGGAGCACAGATACGCAGTATTTT,CASSSGQGSTDTQYF
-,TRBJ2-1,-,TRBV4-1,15,TGCGCCAGCAGCCCCAGGGGCGAACCATACAATGAGCAGTTCTTC,CASSPRGEPYNEQFF
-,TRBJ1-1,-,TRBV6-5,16,TGTGCCAGCAGTTCAATTCGAACAGGGTGGGTCACTGAAGCTTTCTTT,CASSSIRTGWVTEAFF
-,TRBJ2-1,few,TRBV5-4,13,TGTGCCAGCAGAAAACAGGGGCGGGGTGAGCAGTTCTTC,CASRKQGRGEQFF
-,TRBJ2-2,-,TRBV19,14,TGTGCCAGTAGTTCTTCCGACAGGACCGGGGAGCTGTTTTTT,CASSSSDRTGELFF
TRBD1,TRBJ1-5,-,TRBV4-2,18,TGTGCCAGCAGCCAAGATCGCTTTGGGACAGGGGGTGGGCAGCCCCAGCATTTT,CASSQDRFGTGGGQPQHF
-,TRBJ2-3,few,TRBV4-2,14,TGTGCCAGCAGCCGCCGACTAGTGACAGATACGCAGTATTTT,CASSRRLVTDTQYF
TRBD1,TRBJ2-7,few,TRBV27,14,TGTGCCAGCAGTCCTTCGGACAGGGAGGCCGAGCAGTACTTC,CASSPSDREAEQYF